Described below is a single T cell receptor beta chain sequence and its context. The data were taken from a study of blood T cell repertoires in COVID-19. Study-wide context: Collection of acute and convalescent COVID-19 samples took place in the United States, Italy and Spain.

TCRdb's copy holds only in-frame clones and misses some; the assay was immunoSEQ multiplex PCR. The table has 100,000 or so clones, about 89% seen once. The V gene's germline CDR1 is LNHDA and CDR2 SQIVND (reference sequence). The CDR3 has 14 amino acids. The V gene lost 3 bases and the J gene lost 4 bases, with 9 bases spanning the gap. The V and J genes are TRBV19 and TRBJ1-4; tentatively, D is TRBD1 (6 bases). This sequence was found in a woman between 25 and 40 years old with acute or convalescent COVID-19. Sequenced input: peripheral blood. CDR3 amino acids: CASSMGDINEKLFF. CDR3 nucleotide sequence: TGTGCCAGTAGTATGGGGGACATTAATGAAAAACTGTTTTTT.